The clone carrying this TCR beta chain was observed a few times. The antigen is unknown. The source of the sample is a study of T-cell memory formation after mild COVID-19. For the study at large: TCR clusters were largely donor specific. Findings of the study overall: Those CD4+ clones that contracted were mainly in CM and EM (CD8+ ones in EMRA). Among clones contracting day 15 to 85, CD4/CD8 was balanced, whereas later expanders leaned CD4+.

Researchers used 5'RACE with constant-segment primers to make TCR alpha and TCR beta cDNA libraries that carry sample barcodes and UMIs. Via MiXCR, TCRdb re-called the 5' RACE reads, giving one row per CDR3 protein. The data contain roughly 280,000 distinct CDR3 sequences, roughly 15% of them singletons. The CDR3 sequence is 16 residues long. Germline loops: CDR1 MGHRA, CDR2 YSYEKL. J was trimmed by 1 base and V by 3 bases; bases with no gene match: 7. The J gene is TRBJ2-3, the V gene TRBV4-1; 7 bases fit TRBD1. The source of this sequence is a man between 18 and 29 years old who had mild COVID-19 (a few samples of this study predate the infection). Cell type and time point are not known. The sequencing sample was made of PBMCs or a T cell subset sorted from them (not recorded which). The CDR3 region has the DNA TGCGCCAGCAGCCACGTCCCGGGACAGCGCACAGATACGCAGTATTTT. Its protein is CASSHVPGQRTDTQYF.